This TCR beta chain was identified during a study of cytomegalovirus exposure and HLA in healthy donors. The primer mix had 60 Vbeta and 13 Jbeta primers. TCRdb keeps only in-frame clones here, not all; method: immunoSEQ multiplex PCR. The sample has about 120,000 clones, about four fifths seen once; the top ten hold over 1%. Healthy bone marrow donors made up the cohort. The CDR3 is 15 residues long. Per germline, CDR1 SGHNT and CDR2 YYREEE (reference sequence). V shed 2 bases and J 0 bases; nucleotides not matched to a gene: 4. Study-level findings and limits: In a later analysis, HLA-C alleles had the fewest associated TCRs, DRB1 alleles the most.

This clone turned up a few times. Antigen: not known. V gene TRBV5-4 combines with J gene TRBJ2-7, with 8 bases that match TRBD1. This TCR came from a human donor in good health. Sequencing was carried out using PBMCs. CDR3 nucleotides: TGTGCCAGCAGCTTCCCTGGACAGGGCTCCTACGAGCAGTACTTC. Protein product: CASSFPGQGSYEQYF.